This T cell receptor beta chain was retrieved from a study of regulatory T cells in long-lasting Graves disease. CDR3 regions were amplified by Arm-PCR using iRepertoire HTBI primers to build TCR beta libraries. From the multiplex PCR reads, TCRdb called clonotypes with MiXCR, one entry per CDR3 protein. The sample lists 400,000 to 500,000 distinct CDR3 sequences, around 13% seen once, with around a sixth in the top ten. Specified time point: newly diagnosed GD, antithyroid drugs for less than 3 months. With RNA extracted from PBMCs as input, the TCR library was made. Patients met American Thyroid Association criteria for Graves' disease. This clonotype showed up many times. These data also formed part of another study, on T cells in Graves' hyperthyroidism and ophthalmopathy.

Sequencing was performed on peripheral blood mononuclear cells (PBMCs), taken at new diagnosis, from a patient treated with antithyroid drugs. This clonotype originated in a woman aged 45-59 years with Graves disease.

CDR3 protein: CASSQAGARETQYF. The CDR3 nucleotides read TGTGCCAGCAGCCAGGCGGGAGCCCGGGAGACCCAGTACTTC. The chain is built from TRBV28 and TRBJ2-5, with 7 positions matching TRBD2. The CDR3 extends over 14 amino acids. Looked up from germline, CDR1 is MDHEN and CDR2 is SYDVKM. V dropped 6 bases and J dropped 5; count of bases not matched to a gene: 9.